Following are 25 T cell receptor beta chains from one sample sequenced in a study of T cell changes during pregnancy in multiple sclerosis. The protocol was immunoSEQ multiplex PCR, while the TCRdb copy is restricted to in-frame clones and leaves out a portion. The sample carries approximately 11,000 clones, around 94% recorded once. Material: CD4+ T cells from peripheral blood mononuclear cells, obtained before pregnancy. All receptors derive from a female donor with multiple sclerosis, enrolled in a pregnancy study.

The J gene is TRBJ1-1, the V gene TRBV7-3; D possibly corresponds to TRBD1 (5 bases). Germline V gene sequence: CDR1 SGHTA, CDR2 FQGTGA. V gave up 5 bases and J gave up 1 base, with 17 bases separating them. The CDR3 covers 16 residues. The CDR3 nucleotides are TGTGCCAGCAGCCCAACGGGGGGGGGTCAGAACACTGAAGCTTTCTTT. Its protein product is CASSPTGGGQNTEAFF.

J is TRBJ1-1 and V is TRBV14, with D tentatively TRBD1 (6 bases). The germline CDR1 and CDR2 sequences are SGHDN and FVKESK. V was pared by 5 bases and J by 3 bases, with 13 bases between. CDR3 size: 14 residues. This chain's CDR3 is CASSYNYRDTEAFF. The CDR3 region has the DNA TGTGCCAGCAGCTACAATTACAGGGACACTGAAGCTTTCTTT.

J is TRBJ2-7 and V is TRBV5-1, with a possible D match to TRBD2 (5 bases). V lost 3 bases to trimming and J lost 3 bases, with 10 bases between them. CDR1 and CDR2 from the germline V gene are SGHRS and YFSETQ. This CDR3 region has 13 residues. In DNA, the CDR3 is TGCGCCAGCAGCTACCATCGGGGCTACGAGCAGTACTTC. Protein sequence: CASSYHRGYEQYF. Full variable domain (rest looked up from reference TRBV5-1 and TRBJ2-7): KAGVTQTPRYLIKTRGQQVTLSCSPISGHRSVSWYQQTPGQGLQFLFEYFSETQRNKGNFPGRFSGRQFSNSRSEMNVSTLELGDSALYLCASSYHRGYEQYFGPGTRLTVT.

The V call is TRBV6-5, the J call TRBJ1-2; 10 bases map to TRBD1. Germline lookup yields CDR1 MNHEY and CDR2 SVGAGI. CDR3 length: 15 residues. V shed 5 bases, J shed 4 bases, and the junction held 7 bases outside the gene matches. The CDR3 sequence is CASSPGQGDPYGYTF. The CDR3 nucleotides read TGTGCCAGCAGTCCCGGACAGGGGGATCCCTATGGCTACACCTTC.

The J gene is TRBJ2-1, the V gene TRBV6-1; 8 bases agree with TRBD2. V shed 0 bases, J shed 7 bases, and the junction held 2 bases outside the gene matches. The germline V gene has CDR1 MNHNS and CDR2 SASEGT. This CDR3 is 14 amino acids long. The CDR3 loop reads CASSEARGRNEQFF. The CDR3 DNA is TGTGCCAGCAGTGAAGCGCGCGGGAGGAATGAGCAGTTCTTC.

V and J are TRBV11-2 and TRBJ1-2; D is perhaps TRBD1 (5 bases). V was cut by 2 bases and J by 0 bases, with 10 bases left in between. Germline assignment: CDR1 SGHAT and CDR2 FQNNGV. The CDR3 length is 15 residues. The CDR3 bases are TGTGCCAGCAGCTTAAATGGGGCCTCTAACTATGGCTACACCTTC. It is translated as CASSLNGASNYGYTF.

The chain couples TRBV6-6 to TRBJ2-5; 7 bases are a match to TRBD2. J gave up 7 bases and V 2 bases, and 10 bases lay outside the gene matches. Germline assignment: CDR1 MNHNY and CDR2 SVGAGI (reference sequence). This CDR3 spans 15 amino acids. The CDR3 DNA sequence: TGTGCCAGCAGTTACCTAACGGGGGGTTTCACGACCCAGTACTTC. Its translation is CASSYLTGGFTTQYF.

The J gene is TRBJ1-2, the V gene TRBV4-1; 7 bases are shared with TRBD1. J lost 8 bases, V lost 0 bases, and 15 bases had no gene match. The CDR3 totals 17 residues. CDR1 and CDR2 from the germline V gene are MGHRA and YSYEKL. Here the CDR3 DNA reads TGCGCCAGCAGCCAAGATCTGGGGGACAGTATCTATGGGGGCTACACCTTC. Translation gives CASSQDLGDSIYGGYTF.

CDR3 amino acids: CASSQPGGSNTGELFF. Written as DNA, the CDR3 is TGCGCCAGCAGCCAACCAGGGGGGTCGAACACCGGGGAGCTGTTTTTT. The chain couples TRBV4-1 to TRBJ2-2; perhaps TRBD1 as D (7 bases). The V end was cut by 2 bases, the J end by 0 bases, with 10 bases between. This CDR3 has 16 residues. Per the germline V gene, CDR1 is MGHRA and CDR2 is YSYEKL.

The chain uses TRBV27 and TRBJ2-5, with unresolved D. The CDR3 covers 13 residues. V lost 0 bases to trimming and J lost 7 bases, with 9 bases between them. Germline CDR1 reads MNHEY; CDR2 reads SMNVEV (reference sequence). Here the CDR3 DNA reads TGTGCCAGCAGTTTATCCTCCGGTGCGACCCAGTACTTC. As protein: CASSLSSGATQYF.

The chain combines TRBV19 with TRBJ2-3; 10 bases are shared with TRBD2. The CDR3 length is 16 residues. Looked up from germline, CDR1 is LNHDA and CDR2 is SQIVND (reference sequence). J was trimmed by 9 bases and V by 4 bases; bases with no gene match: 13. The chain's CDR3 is CASSTAGGTSYGTQYF. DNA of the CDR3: TGTGCCAGTAGTACAGCGGGGGGGACCTCTTACGGAACGCAGTATTTT.

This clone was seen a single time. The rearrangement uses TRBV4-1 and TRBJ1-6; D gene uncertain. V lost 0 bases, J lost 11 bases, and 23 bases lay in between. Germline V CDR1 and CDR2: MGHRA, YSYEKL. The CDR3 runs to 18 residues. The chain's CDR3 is CASSQDPRGFSDRAPLHF. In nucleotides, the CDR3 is TGCGCCAGCAGCCAAGACCCCCGAGGTTTCTCTGATCGGGCACCCCTCCACTTT.

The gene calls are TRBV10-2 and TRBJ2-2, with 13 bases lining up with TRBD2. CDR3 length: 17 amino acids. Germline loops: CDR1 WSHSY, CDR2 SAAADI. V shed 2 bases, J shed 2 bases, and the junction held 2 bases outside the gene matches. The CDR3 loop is CASSETSGGANTGELFF. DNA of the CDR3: TGCGCCAGCAGTGAGACTAGCGGGGGGGCTAACACCGGGGAGCTGTTTTTT.

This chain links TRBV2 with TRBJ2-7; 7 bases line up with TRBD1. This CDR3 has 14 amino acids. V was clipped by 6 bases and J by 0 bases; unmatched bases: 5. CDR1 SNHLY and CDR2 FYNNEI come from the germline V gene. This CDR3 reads CASRIQGSSYEQYF. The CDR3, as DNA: TGTGCCAGCAGGATACAGGGGAGCTCCTACGAGCAGTACTTC.

The CDR3 sequence: CATSRGDARSYEQYF. Written as DNA, the CDR3 is TGTGCCACCAGCAGAGGAGATGCCAGGTCGTACGAGCAGTACTTC. This chain joins TRBV15 and TRBJ2-7; no firm D call. CDR1 and CDR2 from the germline V gene are LNHNV and YYDKDF (reference sequence). Trimming removed 1 base from V and 4 bases from J, with 14 bases in between. The CDR3 has 15 amino acids. The full variable domain, in which reference TRBV15 and TRBJ2-7 provide the parts outside the CDR3, is DAMVIQNPRYQVTQFGKPVTLSCSQTLNHNVMYWYQQKSSQAPKLLFHYYDKDFNNEADTPDNFQSRRPNTSFCFLDIRSPGLGDTAMYLCATSRGDARSYEQYFGPGTRLTVT.

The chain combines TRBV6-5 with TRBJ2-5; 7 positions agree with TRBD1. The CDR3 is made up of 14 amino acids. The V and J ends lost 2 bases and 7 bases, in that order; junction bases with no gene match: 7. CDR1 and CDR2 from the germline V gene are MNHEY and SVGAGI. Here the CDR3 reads CASSYVTGTGTQYF. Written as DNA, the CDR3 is TGTGCCAGCAGTTACGTGACAGGGACCGGGACCCAGTACTTC.

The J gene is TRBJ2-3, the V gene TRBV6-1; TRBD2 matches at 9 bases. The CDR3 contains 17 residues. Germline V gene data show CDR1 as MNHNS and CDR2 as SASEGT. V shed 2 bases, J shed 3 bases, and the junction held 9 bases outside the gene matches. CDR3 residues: CASSEIPRTSVTDTQYF. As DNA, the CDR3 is TGTGCCAGCAGTGAAATTCCCCGGACTAGCGTGACAGATACGCAGTATTTT.

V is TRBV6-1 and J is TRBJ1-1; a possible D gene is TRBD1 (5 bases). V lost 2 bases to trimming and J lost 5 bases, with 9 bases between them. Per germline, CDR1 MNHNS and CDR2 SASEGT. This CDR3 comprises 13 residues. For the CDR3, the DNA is TGTGCCAGCAGTGAAAGGGGTTATACTGAAGCTTTCTTT. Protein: CASSERGYTEAFF.

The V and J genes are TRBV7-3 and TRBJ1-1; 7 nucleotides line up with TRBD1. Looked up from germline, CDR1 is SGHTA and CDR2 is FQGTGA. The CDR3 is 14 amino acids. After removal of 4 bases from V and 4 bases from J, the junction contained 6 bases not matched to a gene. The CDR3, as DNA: TGTGCCAGCAGCTCCCAGGGGGTTAGCACTGAAGCTTTCTTT. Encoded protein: CASSSQGVSTEAFF.

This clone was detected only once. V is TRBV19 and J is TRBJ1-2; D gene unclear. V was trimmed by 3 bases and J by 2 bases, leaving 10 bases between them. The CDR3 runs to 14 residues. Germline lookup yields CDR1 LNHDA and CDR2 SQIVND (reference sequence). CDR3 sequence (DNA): TGTGCCAGTAGTATTACTGTCCGGAACTATGGCTACACCTTC. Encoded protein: CASSITVRNYGYTF.

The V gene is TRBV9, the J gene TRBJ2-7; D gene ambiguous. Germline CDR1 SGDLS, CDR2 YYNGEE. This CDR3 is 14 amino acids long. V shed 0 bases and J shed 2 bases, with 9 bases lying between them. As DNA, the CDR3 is TGTGCCAGCAGCGTAGATCCCGGTCCCTACGAGCAGTACTTC. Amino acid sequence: CASSVDPGPYEQYF.

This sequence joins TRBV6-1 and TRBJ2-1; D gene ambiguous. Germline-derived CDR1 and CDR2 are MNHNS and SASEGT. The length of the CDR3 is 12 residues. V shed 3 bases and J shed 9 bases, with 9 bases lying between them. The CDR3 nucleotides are TGTGCCAGCAGTGATACGGGTTTTGAGCAGTTCTTC. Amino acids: CASSDTGFEQFF.

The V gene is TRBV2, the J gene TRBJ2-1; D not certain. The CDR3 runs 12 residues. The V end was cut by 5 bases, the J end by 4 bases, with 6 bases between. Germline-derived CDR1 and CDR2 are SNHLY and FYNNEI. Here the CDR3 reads CASSLRYNEQFF. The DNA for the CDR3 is TGTGCCAGCAGTCTACGTTACAATGAGCAGTTCTTC.

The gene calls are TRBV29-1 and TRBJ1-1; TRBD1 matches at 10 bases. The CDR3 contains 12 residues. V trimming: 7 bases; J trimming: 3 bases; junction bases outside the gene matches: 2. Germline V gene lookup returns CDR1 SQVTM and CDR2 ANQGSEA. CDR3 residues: CSAGTGDTEAFF. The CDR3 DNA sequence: TGCAGCGCCGGGACAGGGGACACTGAAGCTTTCTTT.

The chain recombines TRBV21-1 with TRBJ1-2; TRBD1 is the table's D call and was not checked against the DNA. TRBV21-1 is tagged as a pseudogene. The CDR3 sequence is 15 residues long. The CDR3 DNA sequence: TGTGCCAGCAGCAAAGACAGGGGCGGCAACTATGGCTACACCTTC. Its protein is CASSKDRGGNYGYTF.